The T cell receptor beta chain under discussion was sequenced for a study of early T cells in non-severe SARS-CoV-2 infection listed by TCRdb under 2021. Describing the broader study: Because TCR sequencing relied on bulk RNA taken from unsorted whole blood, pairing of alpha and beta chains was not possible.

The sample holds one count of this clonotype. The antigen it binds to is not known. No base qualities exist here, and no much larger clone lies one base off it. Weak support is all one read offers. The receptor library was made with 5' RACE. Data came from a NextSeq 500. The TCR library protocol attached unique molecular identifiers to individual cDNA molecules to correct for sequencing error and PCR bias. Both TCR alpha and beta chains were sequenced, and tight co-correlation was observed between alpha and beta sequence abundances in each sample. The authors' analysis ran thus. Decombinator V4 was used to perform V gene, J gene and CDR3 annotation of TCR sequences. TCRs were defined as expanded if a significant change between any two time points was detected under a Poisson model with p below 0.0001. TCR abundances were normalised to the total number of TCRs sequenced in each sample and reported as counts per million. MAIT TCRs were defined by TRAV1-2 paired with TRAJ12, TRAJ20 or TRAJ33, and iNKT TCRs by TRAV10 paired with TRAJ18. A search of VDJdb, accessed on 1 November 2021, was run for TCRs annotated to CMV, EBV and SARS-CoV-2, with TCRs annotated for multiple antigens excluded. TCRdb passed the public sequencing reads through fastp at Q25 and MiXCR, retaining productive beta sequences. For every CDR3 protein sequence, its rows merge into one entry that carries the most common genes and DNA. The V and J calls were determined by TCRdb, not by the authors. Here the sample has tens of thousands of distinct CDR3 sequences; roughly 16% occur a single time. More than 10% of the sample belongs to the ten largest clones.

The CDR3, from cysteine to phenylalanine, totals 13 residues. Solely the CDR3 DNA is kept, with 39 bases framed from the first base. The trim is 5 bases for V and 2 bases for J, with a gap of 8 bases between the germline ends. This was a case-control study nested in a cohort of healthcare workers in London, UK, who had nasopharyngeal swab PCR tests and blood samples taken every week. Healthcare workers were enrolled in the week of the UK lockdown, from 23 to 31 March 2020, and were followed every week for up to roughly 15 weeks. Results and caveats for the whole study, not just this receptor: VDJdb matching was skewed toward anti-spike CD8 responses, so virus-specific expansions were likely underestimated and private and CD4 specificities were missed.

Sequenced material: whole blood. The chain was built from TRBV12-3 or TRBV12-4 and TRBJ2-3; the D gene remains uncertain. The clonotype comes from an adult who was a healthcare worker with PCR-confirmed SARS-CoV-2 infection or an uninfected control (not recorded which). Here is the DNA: TGTGCCAGCAGTAAAACCACCACAGATACGCAGTATTTT. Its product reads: CASSKTTTDTQYF.